This entry features one TCR beta chain sequence. The assay was immunoSEQ multiplex PCR, and TCRdb's table has in-frame clones only and misses some. The table includes roughly 2.5 million clones, more than 80% detected once. The data are from a study of shared clonotypes between healthy human individuals. The donors, all of them Caucasian adults, lived in Nashville, Tennessee. Germline CDR1 and CDR2: SEHNR and FQNEAQ (reference sequence). Trimming shortened V by 5 bases and J by 0 bases, and 10 bases separated the two germline ends. This CDR3 has 15 residues. The sequenced sample consisted of naive CD4+ T cells sorted from blood. The subset here: CD45RA+ positively selected. The chain links TRBV7-9 to TRBJ1-4; D is unclear. The sequence came from a man aged 18 to 29 in good health. Here the CDR3 DNA reads TGTGCCAGCAGCGCCGACCGCGCAACTAATGAAAAACTGTTTTTT. The encoded protein is CASSADRATNEKLFF. The complete variable domain, with remaining parts taken from reference TRBV7-9 and TRBJ1-4, reads DTGVSQNPRHKITKRGQNVTFRCDPISEHNRLYWYRQTLGQGPEFLTYFQNEAQLEKSRLLSDRFSAERPKGSFSTLEIQRTEQGDSAMYLCASSADRATNEKLFFGSGTQLSVL.